These T cell receptor beta chains were read from a single sample in a study of cytomegalovirus exposure and HLA in healthy donors. TCRdb's table, derived via immunoSEQ multiplex PCR, lists solely in-frame clones and lacks some. The table records 110,000 to 150,000 clones, about 83% of them present only once. Source material: PBMCs. The source of these receptors is a woman in her thirties in good health and CMV-seronegative. Each CDR3 is given with its conserved first and last residue. A D gene is named only where the DNA matches it firmly. Clone sizes are given selectively: once, few, many, or a class where the clone is expanded.

.	TRBD1	TRBJ1-4	TRBV28	CASLDRVVEKLFF	TGTGCCAGCCTAGACAGGGTGGTTGAAAAACTGTTTTTT
.	.	TRBJ1-2	TRBV7-9	CASSPTRGARSGYTF	TGTGCCAGCAGCCCCACTCGGGGGGCAAGGTCGGGCTACACCTTC
.	TRBD1	TRBJ2-7	TRBV5-5	CASSLGVRDRGTYEQYF	TGTGCCAGCAGCTTGGGTGTTAGGGACAGGGGTACCTACGAGCAGTACTTC
.	TRBD1	TRBJ1-2	TRBV7-8	CASSPRQGYGYTF	TGTGCCAGCAGCCCACGACAGGGCTATGGCTACACCTTC
.	.	TRBJ1-5	TRBV5-1	CASSLTTGLQPQHF	TGCGCCAGCAGCTTGACAACAGGGCTTCAGCCCCAGCATTTT
.	.	TRBJ2-7	TRBV7-2	CASSLDAITSYEQYF	TGTGCCAGCAGCTTAGACGCTATCACCTCCTACGAGCAGTACTTC
once	TRBD1	TRBJ2-5	TRBV6-6	CASSQDRGIGTQYF	TGTGCCAGCAGTCAGGACAGGGGAATAGGGACCCAGTACTTC
.	.	TRBJ2-5	TRBV5-1	CASSLTSQEETQYF	TGCGCCAGCAGCTTGACTAGCCAGGAAGAGACCCAGTACTTC
.	TRBD2	TRBJ2-1	TRBV7-9	CASSPRGGRDNEQFF	TGTGCCAGCAGCCCGCGGGGGGGCCGGGACAATGAGCAGTTCTTC
.	TRBD2	TRBJ2-1	TRBV5-1	CASSLDQRGLPPNNEQFF	TGCGCCAGCAGCTTGGATCAGCGGGGGTTACCCCCCAACAATGAGCAGTTCTTC
once	.	TRBJ1-1	TRBV2	CASSDRLRVNTEAFF	TGTGCCAGCAGTGATAGACTACGCGTGAACACTGAAGCTTTCTTT
.	.	TRBJ2-7	TRBV29-1	CSVATQGGPYEQYF	TGCAGCGTTGCGACGCAGGGTGGGCCCTACGAGCAGTACTTC
.	TRBD1	TRBJ2-7	TRBV11-2	CASSLVNRGVQYF	TGTGCCAGCAGCTTAGTTAACAGGGGGGTGCAGTACTTC
many	TRBD1	TRBJ2-3	TRBV4-1	CASSYGQGPTGSTDTQYF	TGCGCCAGCAGCTATGGACAGGGCCCCACGGGCAGCACAGATACGCAGTATTTT
once	TRBD2	TRBJ2-5	TRBV7-2	CASSLGLAGNPRETQYF	TGTGCCAGCAGCTTAGGTCTAGCGGGTAACCCTCGGGAGACCCAGTACTTC
.	.	TRBJ1-2	TRBV6-6	CASSSLNYGYTF	TGTGCCAGCAGTTCACTGAACTATGGCTACACCTTC
.	.	TRBJ1-1	TRBV5-1	CASSLGGRRMSAFF	TGCGCCAGCAGCTTGGGTGGCCGAAGAATGTCAGCTTTCTTT
.	TRBD1	TRBJ2-1	TRBV10-3	CAINGAGGSNEQFF	TGTGCCATCAACGGGGCAGGGGGAAGCAATGAGCAGTTCTTC
.	TRBD2	TRBJ2-1	TRBV5-4	CASSFGTSGLNEQFF	TGTGCCAGCAGCTTCGGGACTAGCGGTTTAAATGAGCAGTTCTTC
.	TRBD1	TRBJ2-1	TRBV7-9	CASSLGTGSPYNEQFF	TGTGCCAGCAGCTTAGGGACAGGGTCGCCTTACAATGAGCAGTTCTTC
once	.	TRBJ1-5	TRBV5-6	CASSWGQGGNQPQHF	TGTGCCAGCAGCTGGGGGCAGGGCGGCAATCAGCCCCAGCATTTT
.	.	TRBJ1-1	TRBV5-6	CASSRVNTEAFF	TGTGCCAGCAGCCGGGTCAACACTGAAGCTTTCTTT
few	.	TRBJ2-5	TRBV29-1	CSVEPPGQETQYF	TGCAGCGTTGAACCCCCCGGCCAAGAGACCCAGTACTTC
.	.	TRBJ1-5	TRBV10-1	CASSEWGRGKNQPQHF	TGCGCCAGCAGTGAGTGGGGGCGCGGTAAGAATCAGCCCCAGCATTTT
once	TRBD1	TRBJ1-1	TRBV2	CASALRGQGGTEAFF	TGTGCCAGCGCCCTCCGGGGGCAGGGGGGCACTGAAGCTTTCTTT
.	.	TRBJ2-1	TRBV9	CASSSGSSEEQFF	TGTGCCAGCAGCTCGGGTTCTAGCGAGGAGCAGTTCTTC
.	TRBD2	TRBJ2-3	TRBV7-3	CASSLTATSGGAKDTQYF	TGTGCCAGCAGCTTAACGGCGACTAGCGGGGGGGCCAAGGATACGCAGTATTTT
.	.	TRBJ1-6	TRBV11-1	CASRQLNNSPLHF	TGTGCCAGCAGACAGTTGAACAATTCACCCCTCCACTTT
.	TRBD1	TRBJ2-1	TRBV2	CASSYLTGDNEQFF	TGTGCCAGCAGCTACTTAACAGGGGACAATGAGCAGTTCTTC
.	TRBD1	TRBJ1-6	TRBV11-2	CASSRASGTGVGSPLHF	TGTGCCAGCAGCCGAGCGTCCGGGACAGGGGTTGGTTCACCCCTCCACTTT
once	.	TRBJ2-6	TRBV4-1	CASSQHPVRRDLRQTGANVLTF	TGCGCCAGCAGCCAACATCCCGTGAGGCGGGATCTAAGACAGACTGGGGCCAACGTCCTGACTTTC
.	TRBD1	TRBJ2-5	TRBV5-1	CASSFGTGDVRQYF	TGCGCCAGCAGCTTCGGGACAGGGGATGTGAGGCAGTACTTC
.	.	TRBJ2-5	TRBV5-6	CASSIRAIQETQYF	TGTGCCAGCAGCATCCGAGCCATCCAAGAGACCCAGTACTTC
.	.	TRBJ1-6	TRBV7-2	CASSLKRGSPLHF	TGTGCCAGCAGCTTAAAGCGGGGGTCACCCCTCCACTTT
.	.	TRBJ1-2	TRBV6-6	CASSYLQLTGYTF	TGTGCCAGCAGTTACCTTCAGTTAACCGGCTACACCTTC
.	.	TRBJ2-7	TRBV9	CASSSQVGASEQYF	TGTGCCAGCAGCTCCCAAGTGGGGGCGAGTGAGCAGTACTTC